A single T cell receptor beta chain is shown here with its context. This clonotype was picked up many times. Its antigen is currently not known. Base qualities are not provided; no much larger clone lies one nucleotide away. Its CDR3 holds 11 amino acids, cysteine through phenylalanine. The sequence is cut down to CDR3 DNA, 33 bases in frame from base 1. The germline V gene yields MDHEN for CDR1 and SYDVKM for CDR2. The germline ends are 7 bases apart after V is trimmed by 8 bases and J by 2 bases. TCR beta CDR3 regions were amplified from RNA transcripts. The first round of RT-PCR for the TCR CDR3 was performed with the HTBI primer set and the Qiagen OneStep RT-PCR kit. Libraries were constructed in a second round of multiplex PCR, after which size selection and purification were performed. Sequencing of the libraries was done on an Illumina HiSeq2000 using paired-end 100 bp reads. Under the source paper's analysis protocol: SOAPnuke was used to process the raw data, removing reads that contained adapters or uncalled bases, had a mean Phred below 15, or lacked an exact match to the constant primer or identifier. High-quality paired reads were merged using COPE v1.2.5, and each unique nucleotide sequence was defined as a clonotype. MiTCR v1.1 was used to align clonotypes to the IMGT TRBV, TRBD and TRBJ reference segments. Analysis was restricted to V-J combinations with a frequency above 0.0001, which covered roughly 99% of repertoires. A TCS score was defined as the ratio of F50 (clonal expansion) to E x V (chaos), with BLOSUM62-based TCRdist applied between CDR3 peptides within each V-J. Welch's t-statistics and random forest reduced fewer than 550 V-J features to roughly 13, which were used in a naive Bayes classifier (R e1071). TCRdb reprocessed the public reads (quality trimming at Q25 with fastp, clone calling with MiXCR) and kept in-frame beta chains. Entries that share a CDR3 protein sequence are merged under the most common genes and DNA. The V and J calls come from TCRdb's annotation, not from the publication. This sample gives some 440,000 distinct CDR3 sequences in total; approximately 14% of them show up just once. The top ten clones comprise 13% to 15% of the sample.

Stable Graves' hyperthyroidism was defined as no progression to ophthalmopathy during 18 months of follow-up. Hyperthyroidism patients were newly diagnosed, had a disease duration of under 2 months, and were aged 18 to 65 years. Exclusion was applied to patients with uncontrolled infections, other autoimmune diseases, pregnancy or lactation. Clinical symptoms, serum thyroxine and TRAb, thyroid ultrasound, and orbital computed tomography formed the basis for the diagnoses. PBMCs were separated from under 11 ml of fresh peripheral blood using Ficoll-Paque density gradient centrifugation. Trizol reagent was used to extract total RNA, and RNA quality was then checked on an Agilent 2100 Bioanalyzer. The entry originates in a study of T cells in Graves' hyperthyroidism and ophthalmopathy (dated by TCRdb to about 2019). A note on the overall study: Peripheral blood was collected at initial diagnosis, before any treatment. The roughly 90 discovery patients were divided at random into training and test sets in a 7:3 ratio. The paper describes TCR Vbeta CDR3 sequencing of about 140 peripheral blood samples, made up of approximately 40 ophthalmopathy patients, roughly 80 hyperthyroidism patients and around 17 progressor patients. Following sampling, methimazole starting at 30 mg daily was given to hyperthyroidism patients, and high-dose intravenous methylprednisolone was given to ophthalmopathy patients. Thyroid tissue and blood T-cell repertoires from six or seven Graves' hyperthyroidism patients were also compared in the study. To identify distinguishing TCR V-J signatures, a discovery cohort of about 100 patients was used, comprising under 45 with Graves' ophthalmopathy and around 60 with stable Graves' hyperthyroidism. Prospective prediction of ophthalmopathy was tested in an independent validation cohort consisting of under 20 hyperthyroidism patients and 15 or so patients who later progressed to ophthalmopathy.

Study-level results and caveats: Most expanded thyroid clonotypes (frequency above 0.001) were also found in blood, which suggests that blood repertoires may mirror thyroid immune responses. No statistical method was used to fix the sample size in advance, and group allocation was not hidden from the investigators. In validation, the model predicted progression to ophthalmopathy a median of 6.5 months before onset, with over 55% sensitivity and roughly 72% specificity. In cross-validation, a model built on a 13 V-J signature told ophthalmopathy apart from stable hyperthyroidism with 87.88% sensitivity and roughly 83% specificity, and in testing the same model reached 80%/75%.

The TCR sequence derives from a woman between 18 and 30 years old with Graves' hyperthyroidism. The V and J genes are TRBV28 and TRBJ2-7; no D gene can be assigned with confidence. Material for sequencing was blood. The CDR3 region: CASSLTYEQYF. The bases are TGTGCCAGCTCCTTGACCTACGAGCAGTACTTC. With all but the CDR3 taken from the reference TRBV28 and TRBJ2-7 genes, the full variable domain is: DVKVTQSSRYLVKRTGEKVFLECVQDMDHENMFWYRQDPGLGLRLIYFSYDVKMKEKGDIPEGYSVSREKKERFSLILESASTNQTSMYLCASSLTYEQYFGPGTRLTVT.